The 14 T cell receptor beta chains given below trace back to one sample, sequenced in a study of blood T cell repertoires in COVID-19. Here immunoSEQ multiplex PCR was the method, and the copy in TCRdb shows in-frame clones only, minus some. The table has under 65,000 clones, approximately 90% seen once. What was sequenced was peripheral blood. These receptors all stem from a man aged 45-65 years with acute or convalescent COVID-19.

The chain carries TRBV5-1 and TRBJ2-2, with D tentatively TRBD2 (7 bases). Germline V gives CDR1 SGHRS, CDR2 YFSETQ. The CDR3 spans 16 residues. The V end lost 6 bases, the J end lost 2 bases, and 17 bases lay between the germline ends. CDR3 loop: CASKGGTSLNTGELFF. CDR3 in DNA: TGCGCCAGCAAGGGGGGGACCAGCTTAAACACCGGGGAGCTGTTTTTT. The entire variable domain, with the rest obtained from reference TRBV5-1 and TRBJ2-2, is as follows: KAGVTQTPRYLIKTRGQQVTLSCSPISGHRSVSWYQQTPGQGLQFLFEYFSETQRNKGNFPGRFSGRQFSNSRSEMNVSTLELGDSALYLCASKGGTSLNTGELFFGEGSRLTVL.

This rearrangement joins TRBV19 to TRBJ2-7; TRBD1 aligns across 7 bases. Germline values: CDR1 LNHDA, CDR2 SQIVND (reference sequence). V lost 2 bases, J lost 0 bases, and 7 bases stayed unmatched. The CDR3 has 16 residues. CDR3 nucleotide sequence: TGTGCCAGTAGTATATTGGGGACAGAGAACTCCTACGAGCAGTACTTC. It translates to CASSILGTENSYEQYF.

This rearrangement joins TRBV6-5 to TRBJ2-6, with 7 nucleotides matching TRBD2. Germline loops: CDR1 MNHEY, CDR2 SVGAGI. V lost 7 bases to trimming and J lost 2 bases; unmatched junction nucleotides: 5. This CDR3 comprises 15 residues. The CDR3 DNA is TGTGCCAGCACCAACGGGGGGACTGGGGCCAACGTCCTGACTTTC. This encodes CASTNGGTGANVLTF.

V is TRBV11-2 and J is TRBJ2-7; 10 nucleotides agree with TRBD2. Germline values: CDR1 SGHAT, CDR2 FQNNGV. The V gene end was trimmed by 1 base and the J gene end by 7 bases; junction bases not matched to a gene: 13. The CDR3 has 17 amino acids. CDR3 loop: CASSLARGTSGVGEQYF. The CDR3 bases are TGTGCCAGCAGCTTAGCACGGGGAACTAGCGGGGTGGGGGAGCAGTACTTC.

The rearrangement uses TRBV7-2 and TRBJ2-1, with D possibly TRBD2 on 6 matching bases. The CDR3 length is 17 residues. Trimming pared 5 bases from V and 9 bases from J, leaving 26 bases between. Looked up from germline, CDR1 is SGHTA and CDR2 is FQGNSA. The CDR3 reads CASSPLLTGTPYPEQFF. The CDR3 DNA reads as TGTGCCAGCAGCCCACTCCTCACCGGGACTCCCTACCCTGAGCAGTTCTTC.

This clone was observed once. The chain joins TRBV5-1 to TRBJ2-7; 9 nucleotides line up with TRBD1. V lost 4 bases and J lost 3; bases outside the gene matches: 8. Germline lookup yields CDR1 SGHRS and CDR2 YFSETQ. This CDR3 comprises 15 residues. CDR3 bases: TGCGCCAGCAGCGGGGGGACAGGGATCCTCTACGAGCAGTACTTC. The encoded protein is CASSGGTGILYEQYF.

This rearrangement joins TRBV19 to TRBJ1-1, with a tentative D call TRBD1 (6 bases). There are 15 residues in the CDR3. Trimming removed 3 bases at V and 6 bases at J, with 17 bases between. CDR1 is LNHDA and CDR2 is SQIVND in the germline V gene (reference sequence). The CDR3 reads CASSIQAGAQSEAFF. CDR3 in DNA: TGTGCCAGTAGTATTCAGGCAGGGGCTCAATCTGAAGCTTTCTTT.

The gene calls are TRBV19 and TRBJ1-2, with TRBD1 as a possible D gene (6 bases). CDR3 size: 13 residues. CDR1 and CDR2 (germline): LNHDA, SQIVND (reference sequence). Deletions cut 7 bases from V and 4 bases from J, with 13 bases between. The chain's CDR3 is CASTYVQGYGYTF. The CDR3 bases are TGTGCCAGTACTTACGTACAGGGCTATGGCTACACCTTC. Filled out from reference TRBV19 and TRBJ1-2, the complete variable domain reads DGGITQSPKYLFRKEGQNVTLSCEQNLNHDAMYWYRQDPGQGLRLIYYSQIVNDFQKGDIAEGYSVSREKKESFPLTVTSAQKNPTAFYLCASTYVQGYGYTFGSGTRLTVV.

This rearrangement joins TRBV19 to TRBJ1-5, with TRBD1 matching over 9 bases. The CDR3 length is 18 residues. Unmatched junction bases numbered 12, after V lost 5 bases and J lost 1 base. In germline, CDR1 is LNHDA, CDR2 SQIVND (reference sequence). CDR3 DNA sequence: TGTGCCAGTAGTCCACAGGGGGCGTTGGTCGTGAGCAATCAGCCCCAGCATTTT. Translated, it gives CASSPQGALVVSNQPQHF.

With respect to this clone: The DNA is left out, because the CDR3 cannot be placed on it with certainty; the CDR3 is given as TCRdb lists it. The rearrangement links TRBV12-3 or TRBV12-4 to TRBJ1-3. 13 amino acids form the CDR3, both terminal residues included. The CDR3 sequence is CASSSAPGGTIYF.

This rearrangement joins TRBV12-3 or TRBV12-4 to TRBJ2-2; D is undetermined. The V gene lost 3 bases and the J gene lost 6 bases, with 8 bases spanning the gap. There are 13 residues in the CDR3. CDR3 loop: CASSFDSPGELFF. For the CDR3, the DNA is TGTGCCAGCAGTTTTGATAGTCCCGGGGAGCTGTTTTTT.

The J gene is TRBJ1-6, the V gene TRBV5-1, with D maybe TRBD1 (5 bases). The CDR3 has 15 residues. CDR1 and CDR2 from the germline V gene are SGHRS and YFSETQ. The germline V and J ends were trimmed by 4 bases and 4 bases, with 12 bases remaining between them. DNA for the CDR3: TGCGCCAGCAGCCCCCTGGGGGGGTATAATTCACCCCTCCACTTT. Translated, it gives CASSPLGGYNSPLHF. Looking up the rest from reference TRBV5-1 and TRBJ1-6 gives the full variable domain: KAGVTQTPRYLIKTRGQQVTLSCSPISGHRSVSWYQQTPGQGLQFLFEYFSETQRNKGNFPGRFSGRQFSNSRSEMNVSTLELGDSALYLCASSPLGGYNSPLHFGNGTRLTVT.

The gene calls are TRBV7-6 and TRBJ2-2; 8 positions match TRBD1. V trimming: 2 bases; J trimming: 4 bases; junction bases outside the gene matches: 3. The V gene's germline CDR1 is SGHVS and CDR2 FNYEAQ. The CDR3 extends over 15 amino acids. CDR3 amino acids: CASSLRQGLTGELFF. The CDR3 DNA follows: TGTGCCAGCAGCTTAAGACAGGGGCTCACCGGGGAGCTGTTTTTT.

The rearrangement joins TRBV30 to TRBJ2-4, with a weak D call TRBD1 (5 bases). Between the trimmed V and J ends, which lost 0 bases and 2 bases, there was a span of 17 bases. The CDR3 consists of 17 residues. Germline V lookup: CDR1 GTSNPN, CDR2 SVGIG (reference sequence). CDR3 sequence (DNA): TGTGCCTGGAGTGTCCAGGGCATGCCTCAGACCAAAAACATTCAGTACTTC. It is translated as CAWSVQGMPQTKNIQYF.